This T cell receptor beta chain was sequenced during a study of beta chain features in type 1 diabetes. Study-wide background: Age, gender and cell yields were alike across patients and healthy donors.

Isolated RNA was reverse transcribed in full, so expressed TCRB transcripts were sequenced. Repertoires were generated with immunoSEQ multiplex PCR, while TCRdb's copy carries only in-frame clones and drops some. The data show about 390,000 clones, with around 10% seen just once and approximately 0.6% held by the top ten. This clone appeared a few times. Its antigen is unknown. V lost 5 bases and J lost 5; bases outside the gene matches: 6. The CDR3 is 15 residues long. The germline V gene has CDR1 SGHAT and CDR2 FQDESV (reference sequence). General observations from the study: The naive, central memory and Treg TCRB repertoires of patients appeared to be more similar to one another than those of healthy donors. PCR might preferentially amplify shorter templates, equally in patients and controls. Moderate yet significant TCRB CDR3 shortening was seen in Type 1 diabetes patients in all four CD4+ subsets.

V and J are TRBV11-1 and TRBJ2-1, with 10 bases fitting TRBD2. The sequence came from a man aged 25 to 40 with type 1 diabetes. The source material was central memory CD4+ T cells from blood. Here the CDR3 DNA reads TGTGCCAGCAGCGTTGGACTAGCGGTACACAATGAGCAGTTCTTC. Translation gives CASSVGLAVHNEQFF.